Below are 28 T cell receptor beta chains sequenced from a single sample in a study of blood T cell repertoires in COVID-19. Profiled with immunoSEQ multiplex PCR; TCRdb holds only in-frame clones, not every one. The sample gives fewer than 300,000 clones, 80% to 90% of which show up once; around 15% is in the top ten. The sample consisted of PBMCs or T cells enriched from blood (not recorded which). The receptor source for this set is a man aged 18 to 29 who had recovered from COVID-19.

This chain's CDR3 is CASSPGLEKLFF. DNA of the CDR3: TGTGCCAGCAGCCCAGGGTTGGAAAAACTGTTTTTT. The chain uses TRBV2 and TRBJ1-4, with D perhaps TRBD1 (5 bases). The germline V gene encodes CDR1 SNHLY and CDR2 FYNNEI. The CDR3 extends over 12 amino acids. Trimming stripped 6 bases from V and 8 bases from J, with 10 bases between.

The CDR3 is CASSEYGQGSGYTF. CDR3 DNA: TGTGCCAGCAGTGAATACGGGCAGGGGTCCGGCTACACCTTC. The rearrangement links TRBV6-1 to TRBJ1-2; tentatively, D is TRBD1 (6 bases). The CDR3 runs 14 residues. CDR1 and CDR2 (germline): MNHNS, SASEGT. V lost 2 bases to trimming and J lost 8 bases, with 15 bases between them.

The chain combines TRBV19 with TRBJ1-1, with D perhaps TRBD1 (6 bases). CDR3 size: 15 residues. Germline CDR1 and CDR2: LNHDA and SQIVND (reference sequence). V lost 4 bases and J 4 bases, leaving 16 bases between the germline ends. The CDR3 here is CASSSTGSGATEAFF. For the CDR3, the DNA is TGTGCCAGTAGTAGTACAGGGTCCGGGGCCACTGAAGCTTTCTTT.

The V and J genes are TRBV7-9 and TRBJ2-1; 7 nucleotides match TRBD1. Unmatched junction bases numbered 11, after V lost 1 base and J lost 8 bases. The CDR3 totals 16 residues. Germline-derived CDR1 and CDR2 are SEHNR and FQNEAQ (reference sequence). The CDR3: CASSLVLGQPGDEQFF. DNA for the CDR3: TGTGCCAGCAGCTTAGTATTGGGACAGCCTGGTGATGAGCAGTTCTTC.

This chain links TRBV29-1 with TRBJ1-1; no reliable D call. This CDR3 is built from 14 residues. CDR1 and CDR2 from the germline V gene are SQVTM and ANQGSEA. The CDR3 sequence: CITPPREGETEAFF. As DNA, the CDR3 is TGCATCACCCCCCCAAGGGAGGGAGAAACTGAAGCTTTCTTT.

CDR3 coding DNA: TGTGCCAGTAGTAATGGGGGGTCTCAGCCCCAGCATTTT. This sequence encodes CASSNGGSQPQHF. The chain links TRBV19 to TRBJ1-5; a possible D gene is TRBD1 (5 bases). This CDR3 region has 13 residues. V lost 4 bases, J lost 6 bases, and 10 bases lay in between. Germline values: CDR1 LNHDA, CDR2 SQIVND (reference sequence).

The chain has TRBV27 and TRBJ1-2; no clear D gene. The length of the CDR3 is 14 residues. V lost 6 bases, J lost 2 bases, and 13 bases lay in between. CDR1 and CDR2 (germline): MNHEY, SMNVEV (reference sequence). The CDR3 DNA is TGTGCCAGCAGCCATTCGACACAGAACTATGGCTACACCTTC. This gives the protein CASSHSTQNYGYTF.

This chain links TRBV29-1 with TRBJ1-2; no reliable D call. Germline V lookup: CDR1 SQVTM, CDR2 ANQGSEA. The CDR3 runs to 8 residues. V was cut by 6 bases and J by 8 bases, with 4 bases left in between. This chain's CDR3 is CSVGGYTF. In nucleotides, the CDR3 is TGCAGCGTCGGGGGCTACACCTTC. The full variable domain, completed using reference TRBV29-1 and TRBJ1-2, is SAVISQKPSRDICQRGTSLTIQCQVDSQVTMMFWYRQQPGQSLTLIATANQGSEATYESGFVIDKFPISRPNLTFSTLTVSNMSPEDSSIYLCSVGGYTFGSGTRLTVV.

The CDR3: CASSSLAGRTDTQYF. CDR3 coding DNA: TGTGCCAGCAGCTCACTAGCGGGGCGCACAGATACGCAGTATTTT. V usage is TRBV5-4 and J usage is TRBJ2-3; 10 bases align to TRBD2. The germline V gene encodes CDR1 SGHNT and CDR2 YYREEE (reference sequence). With V trimmed by 3 bases and J by 1 base, 2 bases remained unmatched. The CDR3 has 15 amino acids.

The chain is built from TRBV18 and TRBJ2-1; D not certain. This CDR3 is built from 15 residues. V was trimmed by 1 base and J by 8 bases, leaving 15 bases between them. From germline, CDR1 is KGHSH and CDR2 LQKENI. CDR3 residues: CASSPLLRDSYEQFF. In nucleotides, the CDR3 is TGTGCCAGCTCACCACTACTCCGTGATAGCTATGAGCAGTTCTTC. The whole variable domain, remainder taken from reference TRBV18 and TRBJ2-1, is NAGVMQNPRHLVRRRGQEARLRCSPMKGHSHVYWYRQLPEEGLKFMVYLQKENIIDESGMPKERFSAEFPKEGPSILRIQQVVRGDSAAYFCASSPLLRDSYEQFFGPGTRLTVL.

This rearrangement joins TRBV7-9 to TRBJ2-2; maybe TRBD2 (6 bases). Per germline, CDR1 SEHNR and CDR2 FQNEAQ (reference sequence). V was cut by 0 bases and J by 6 bases, with 17 bases left in between. The CDR3 loop spans 17 amino acids. The CDR3 DNA follows: TGTGCCAGCAGCTTAGCTCTTAGCGGAGACGAGCCCGGGGAGCTGTTTTTT. It specifies CASSLALSGDEPGELFF.

This clone has only one observation. The junction does not match germline at one end; this may be a read error. V gene TRBV7-7 combines with J gene TRBJ2-1, with D possibly called TRBD1 or TRBD2 (6 bases each). From germline, CDR1 is SSHAT and CDR2 FNYEAQ (reference sequence). The CDR3 runs to 17 residues. The CDR3 sequence is CASSLAERKGAYNEQFF. The DNA for the CDR3 is TGTGCTAGCAGCTTAGCGGAGCGGAAGGGGGCCTACAATGAGCAGTTCTTC.

This chain links TRBV23-1 with TRBJ1-2; D gene ambiguous. TRBV23-1 has ORF status, its function being uncertain. CDR3 length: 12 residues. The V end was cut by 5 bases, the J end by 8 bases, with 12 bases between. The CDR3 loop is CASSIQAGGYTF. The CDR3, as DNA: TGCGCCAGCAGTATCCAGGCAGGAGGCTACACCTTC.

The genes are TRBV5-8 and TRBJ2-3, with D hard to call. Germline CDR1 SGHTS, CDR2 YDEGEE. This CDR3 region has 12 residues. V gave up 4 bases and J gave up 10 bases, with 13 bases separating them. The DNA of the CDR3 is TGTGCCAGCAGCGTACAGATTCTCTCGCAGTATTTT. Amino acid sequence: CASSVQILSQYF.

The V gene is TRBV19, the J gene TRBJ1-5; no firm D call. Germline V lookup: CDR1 LNHDA, CDR2 SQIVND (reference sequence). V lost 1 base, J lost 3 bases, and 13 bases lay in between. The CDR3 runs to 16 residues. CDR3 sequence: CASSIGVSGNNQPQHF. CDR3 in DNA: TGTGCCAGTAGTATAGGGGTTTCGGGGAACAATCAGCCCCAGCATTTT. The whole variable domain, filled in from reference TRBV19 and TRBJ1-5, reads DGGITQSPKYLFRKEGQNVTLSCEQNLNHDAMYWYRQDPGQGLRLIYYSQIVNDFQKGDIAEGYSVSREKKESFPLTVTSAQKNPTAFYLCASSIGVSGNNQPQHFGDGTRLSIL.

The V gene is TRBV19, the J gene TRBJ1-2, with TRBD1 matching over 9 bases. This CDR3 is built from 17 residues. The V and J ends lost 4 bases and 7 bases, in that order; junction bases with no gene match: 16. The germline V gene has CDR1 LNHDA and CDR2 SQIVND (reference sequence). CDR3 in amino acids: CASSRKVGQGRYSGYTF. The CDR3 region has the DNA TGTGCCAGTAGTAGAAAGGTGGGACAGGGTCGATATAGTGGCTACACCTTC.

The DNA of the CDR3 is TGTGCCAGCAGTCCCCGCGGCAGGGGTGACTACGAGCAGTACTTC. Protein sequence: CASSPRGRGDYEQYF. This chain connects TRBV6-5 to TRBJ2-7; D is possibly TRBD1 (6 bases). V lost 5 bases and J 3 bases, leaving 17 bases between the germline ends. Germline V gene lookup returns CDR1 MNHEY and CDR2 SVGAGI. The CDR3 runs to 15 residues.

This rearrangement joins TRBV5-6 to TRBJ2-7; unclear D gene. Trimming stripped 4 bases from V and 5 bases from J, with 13 bases between. The CDR3 is 13 residues long. Germline CDR1 is SGHDT and CDR2 is YYEEEE. The CDR3 bases are TGTGCCAGCAGCCCTACTAATACCGACGAGCAGTACTTC. Its protein product is CASSPTNTDEQYF.

Concerning this clone: The junction does not match germline at one end; this may be a read error. The rearrangement links TRBV28 to TRBJ1-2; 7 bases agree with TRBD1. Germline V lookup: CDR1 MDHEN, CDR2 SYDVKM. The CDR3 is 13 residues long. CDR3 amino acids: CACSPTGRDGYTF. As DNA, the CDR3 is TGTGCCTGCAGTCCGACAGGGAGAGATGGCTACACCTTC.

This chain connects TRBV5-1 to TRBJ2-7; D may be TRBD2 (5 bases). The CDR3 is made up of 16 amino acids. Trimming removed 3 bases at V and 6 bases at J, with 22 bases between. Germline CDR1 reads SGHRS; CDR2 reads YFSETQ. Written as DNA, the CDR3 is TGCGCCAGCAGCTCAACAAGGGAGACCACGAGGGTCGAGCAGTACTTC. This sequence encodes CASSSTRETTRVEQYF.

The chain has TRBV9 and TRBJ2-1; 8 positions agree with TRBD2. The length of the CDR3 is 17 residues. Germline lookup yields CDR1 SGDLS and CDR2 YYNGEE. Trimming removed 0 bases from V and 4 bases from J; junction bases left unmatched: 9. CDR3 amino acids: CASSVGAAGGQYNEQFF. CDR3 in DNA: TGTGCCAGCAGCGTAGGAGCTGCGGGAGGTCAGTACAATGAGCAGTTCTTC.

This clone was seen only a few times. The genes are TRBV3-1 (or the pseudogene TRBV3-2) and TRBJ1-3; perhaps TRBD1 as D (5 bases). Germline V lookup: CDR1 LGHDT, CDR2 YNNKEL (reference sequence). The CDR3 totals 16 residues. Trimming stripped 1 base from V and 4 bases from J, with 14 bases between. The CDR3 DNA reads as TGTGCCAGCAGCCAAGTTTTGCGACAGTTCGGAAACACCATATATTTT. Its protein is CASSQVLRQFGNTIYF.

This clone was found once. The gene calls are TRBV4-2 and TRBJ1-4; maybe TRBD1 (5 bases). Germline CDR1 reads LGHNA; CDR2 reads YNFKEQ. This CDR3 spans 16 amino acids. The ends were cut back, 0 bases at V and 3 bases at J, with 11 bases in the middle. The CDR3 spells CASSQDLREANEKLFF. The CDR3, as DNA: TGTGCCAGCAGCCAAGACCTCAGGGAAGCTAATGAAAAACTGTTTTTT.

V and J are TRBV4-1 and TRBJ1-2; D unclear. Looked up from germline, CDR1 is MGHRA and CDR2 is YSYEKL. CDR3 length: 16 residues. Trimming took off 0 bases at V and 8 bases at J, with 19 bases between the two ends. This CDR3 is CASSQDLVASASGYTF. The CDR3 coding sequence is TGCGCCAGCAGCCAAGATCTAGTGGCTTCTGCCAGCGGCTACACCTTC.

This chain connects TRBV5-1 to TRBJ1-1; 10 bases map to TRBD1. Per germline, CDR1 SGHRS and CDR2 YFSETQ. The CDR3 has 15 amino acids. The J segment lost 6 bases and the V segment lost 1 base, leaving 6 bases of the junction unmatched. Here the CDR3 reads CASSLRGTGVPEAFF. The CDR3 DNA sequence: TGCGCCAGCAGCTTGAGGGGGACAGGGGTGCCTGAAGCTTTCTTT.

The gene calls are TRBV7-9 and TRBJ1-3, with 10 bases identical to TRBD1. Trimming cost V 3 bases and J 0 bases; bases outside gene matches: 2. CDR1 and CDR2 from the germline V gene are SEHNR and FQNEAQ (reference sequence). This CDR3 has 16 residues. The CDR3 sequence is CASSFWTGGSGNTIYF. The CDR3 region has the DNA TGTGCCAGCAGCTTTTGGACAGGGGGCTCTGGAAACACCATATATTTT.

In its sample, this clone was seen once. The V call is TRBV19, the J call TRBJ2-4; 8 bases agree with TRBD2. V trimming: 1 base; J trimming: 7 bases; junction bases outside the gene matches: 6. The CDR3 runs 15 residues. CDR1 and CDR2 from the germline V gene are LNHDA and SQIVND (reference sequence). CDR3 in DNA: TGTGCCAGTAGTATAGGCCGGACGGGAGGGAACATTCAGTACTTC. Protein: CASSIGRTGGNIQYF. Supplemented by reference TRBV19 and TRBJ2-4, the full variable domain reads DGGITQSPKYLFRKEGQNVTLSCEQNLNHDAMYWYRQDPGQGLRLIYYSQIVNDFQKGDIAEGYSVSREKKESFPLTVTSAQKNPTAFYLCASSIGRTGGNIQYFGAGTRLSVL.

The V gene is TRBV2, the J gene TRBJ2-5; 7 nucleotides align to TRBD2. V shed 7 bases and J 0 bases; nucleotides not matched to a gene: 2. Per the germline V gene, CDR1 is SNHLY and CDR2 is FYNNEI. There are 13 residues in the CDR3. The DNA for the CDR3 is TGTGCCAGCATCGGGGGGTACCAAGAGACCCAGTACTTC. Protein sequence: CASIGGYQETQYF.